The sample holds a few counts of the clone carrying this T cell receptor beta chain. Cell sorting was applied to PBMCs, and CD4+ and CD8+ T cells were collected. The authors extracted RNA and reverse transcribed it into cDNA as the sequencing template. Produced via immunoSEQ multiplex PCR; TCRdb's table is partial and in-frame only. The sample lists some 110,000 clones, roughly 68% occurring once. This sample is part of a study of CD8+ T cells in alopecia areata. Trimming removed 6 bases at V and 5 bases at J, with 11 bases between. The CDR3 totals 13 residues. Germline loops: CDR1 MNHNY, CDR2 SVGAGI (reference sequence).

The chain joins TRBV6-6 to TRBJ1-5, with D tentatively TRBD1 (5 bases). Sequenced sample: CD4+ T cells sorted from blood. This TCR derives from a human donor in good health. The DNA of the CDR3 is TGTGCCAGCAGCTCACGGGGGGATCAGCCCCAGCATTTT. Translated, it gives CASSSRGDQPQHF.